This is a list of T cell receptor beta chains from one sample in a study of immune evolution from preneoplasia to lung adenocarcinoma. Profiling relied on immunoSEQ multiplex PCR, and the TCRdb table lists in-frame clones only, not all of them. The profile shows 30,000 to 45,000 clones, roughly 74% of them singletons. The specimen sequenced was FFPE invasive lung adenocarcinoma tissue. The receptors shown here come from a person aged 55 to 69 with lung adenocarcinoma. The CDR3 runs from the conserved cysteine through the conserved F or W. Fields, in order: J gene, V gene, D gene, clone size, CDR3 protein, CDR3 DNA. The D gene is left open where the match is weak. Only part of the rows carry a size: once, few, many, or a class if the clone is expanded.

>TRBJ2-7|TRBV7-8|TRBD2|-
CASNPHGEGLNEQYF
TGTGCCAGCAACCCACATGGGGAGGGCCTGAACGAGCAGTACTTC
>TRBJ2-1|TRBV30|TRBD2|-
CAWGRLAGGNEQFF
TGTGCCTGGGGTCGACTAGCGGGAGGCAATGAGCAGTTCTTC
>TRBJ1-3|TRBV12-5|-|-
CASGPDSSGNTIYF
TGTGCTAGTGGTCCTGACAGCTCTGGAAACACCATATATTTT
>TRBJ2-3|TRBV2|-|few
CASKTADTQYF
TGTGCCAGCAAAACAGCGGATACGCAGTATTTT
>TRBJ2-5|TRBV10-1|TRBD2|once
CASSPGTSVGTQYF
TGCGCCAGCAGCCCCGGGACTAGCGTGGGGACCCAGTACTTC
>TRBJ2-3|TRBV28|-|once
CASIRRGMDTQYF
TGTGCCAGCATTAGAAGGGGAATGGATACGCAGTATTTT
>TRBJ1-1|TRBV10-1|TRBD1|-
CASSQDRGMGEAFF
TGCGCCAGCAGTCAAGACAGGGGAATGGGTGAAGCTTTCTTT
>TRBJ2-3|TRBV4-1|TRBD2|-
CASSQTPSGRKDTQYF
TGCGCCAGCAGCCAAACTCCGAGCGGGAGGAAAGATACGCAGTATTTT
>TRBJ2-1|TRBV18|TRBD2|-
CASSPGLAGVVREQFF
TGTGCCAGCTCACCGGGACTAGCGGGAGTGGTCCGTGAGCAGTTCTTC
>TRBJ2-7|TRBV12-2|-|-
CASPPPMTSLSRYEQYF
TGTGCAAGTCCCCCCCCGATGACTAGTCTTTCTCGTTACGAGCAGTACTTC
>TRBJ2-6|TRBV2|-|-
CASSGQLSGANVLTF
TGTGCCAGCAGTGGACAGTTATCTGGGGCCAACGTCCTGACTTTC
>TRBJ2-5|TRBV15|-|-
CATSRDQEGTQYF
TGTGCCACCAGCAGAGATCAAGAGGGGACCCAGTACTTC
>TRBJ1-2|TRBV27|-|-
CASRRGNYGYTF
TGTGCCAGCAGGAGGGGAAACTATGGCTACACCTTC
>TRBJ1-2|TRBV7-2|TRBD1|-
CASSSLGTGRDYGYTF
TGTGCCAGCAGCTCACTCGGGACAGGGAGGGACTATGGCTACACCTTC
>TRBJ1-2|TRBV11-3|TRBD1|few
CASSLERTGGDYGYTF
TGTGCCAGCAGCTTAGAAAGGACAGGGGGCGACTATGGCTACACCTTC
>TRBJ2-2|TRBV7-2|TRBD2|-
CASSFPAGGPNTGELFF
TGTGCCAGCAGCTTTCCGGCGGGAGGGCCGAACACCGGGGAGCTGTTTTTT
>TRBJ2-2|TRBV11-2|TRBD2|once
CASSLIAGGTGELFF
TGTGCCAGCAGCTTAATAGCGGGAGGTACCGGGGAGCTGTTTTTT
>TRBJ1-4|TRBV11-2|TRBD1|-
CASSLYPSTGQGVEKLFF
TGTGCCAGCAGCTTATACCCTTCGACAGGACAGGGGGTTGAAAAACTGTTTTTT
>TRBJ2-1|TRBV5-1|-|-
CASSWGTANEQFF
TGCGCCAGCAGCTGGGGGACCGCCAATGAGCAGTTCTTC
>TRBJ1-1|TRBV6-5|-|-
CASTNKNTEAFF
TGTGCCAGCACAAACAAGAACACTGAAGCTTTCTTT
>TRBJ2-6|TRBV5-4|-|-
CASNSDLANVLTF
TGTGCCAGCAACTCGGACTTGGCCAACGTCCTGACTTTC
>TRBJ2-7|TRBV5-8|-|-
CASSLMSTGTYEQYF
TGTGCCAGCAGCTTAATGTCTACCGGAACCTACGAGCAGTACTTC
>TRBJ2-1|TRBV11-3|-|once
CASSLDGLDNEQFF
TGTGCCAGCAGCTTAGATGGCTTGGACAATGAGCAGTTCTTC
>TRBJ2-1|TRBV7-2|-|-
CASSFTFSSYNEQFF
TGTGCCAGCAGCTTTACTTTTAGCTCCTACAATGAGCAGTTCTTC
>TRBJ2-7|TRBV18|-|-
CASSAYRDLEQYF
TGTGCCAGCTCAGCTTACCGGGACCTCGAGCAGTACTTC
>TRBJ2-4|TRBV23-1|TRBD1|-
CASSQSSQGETHMLAKNIQYF
TGCGCCAGCAGTCAATCATCACAGGGGGAAACTCATATGCTAGCCAAAAACATTCAGTACTTC
>TRBJ1-3|TRBV19|-|-
CASKAGDDTSGNTIYF
TGTGCCAGTAAAGCAGGGGACGATACCTCTGGAAACACCATATATTTT
>TRBJ2-5|TRBV18|TRBD2|-
CASSPDSGSGTQYF
TGTGCCAGCTCACCAGATAGCGGGAGTGGGACCCAGTACTTC
>TRBJ2-4|TRBV18|-|-
CASSPRGAMLAKNIQYF
TGTGCCAGCTCACCAAGAGGGGCCATGTTGGCCAAAAACATTCAGTACTTC
>TRBJ2-1|TRBV28|TRBD2|-
CASSFPSGSMDEQFF
TGTGCCAGCAGTTTTCCTAGCGGGAGTATGGATGAGCAGTTCTTC
>TRBJ2-7|TRBV28|-|-
CASSLVGRGLEQYF
TGTGCCAGCAGTTTAGTGGGACGCGGCCTGGAGCAGTACTTC
>TRBJ2-2|TRBV19|TRBD1|-
CASSPGTGVPGELFF
TGTGCCAGTAGTCCCGGGACAGGTGTCCCCGGGGAGCTGTTTTTT
>TRBJ2-6|TRBV6-4|-|few
CASKAGPGANVLTF
TGTGCCAGCAAAGCAGGGCCTGGGGCCAACGTCCTGACTTTC
>TRBJ1-2|TRBV2|TRBD1|-
CASRGTGGSYGYTF
TGTGCCAGCAGAGGGACAGGGGGCAGCTATGGCTACACCTTC
>TRBJ1-1|TRBV19|TRBD1|-
CASKDRRNTEAFF
TGTGCCAGTAAGGACAGGAGGAACACTGAAGCTTTCTTT
>TRBJ1-1|TRBV13|-|-
CASRKGSAEAFF
TGTGCCAGCAGGAAGGGGAGCGCTGAAGCTTTCTTT
>TRBJ2-7|TRBV7-2|-|-
CASSFRESSYEQYF
TGTGCCAGCAGCTTCCGGGAGAGCTCCTACGAGCAGTACTTC
>TRBJ1-2|TRBV4-1|-|-
CASSPTASNYGYTF
TGCGCCAGCAGCCCTACGGCGTCAAACTATGGCTACACCTTC
>TRBJ2-7|TRBV27|-|few
CASSLSSASSSYEQYF
TGTGCCAGCAGTTTATCGAGCGCCAGCAGCTCCTACGAGCAGTACTTC
>TRBJ2-5|TRBV11-2|-|-
CASSSGPFQETQYF
TGTGCCAGCAGCTCGGGACCGTTCCAAGAGACCCAGTACTTC
>TRBJ2-5|TRBV29-1|-|-
CSVEDRGRGTPQYF
TGCAGCGTTGAAGATCGGGGCAGGGGCACTCCCCAGTACTTC
>TRBJ2-3|TRBV5-1|-|-
CASSSYRAPDTQYF
TGCGCCAGCAGCTCGTACAGGGCTCCAGATACGCAGTATTTT
>TRBJ2-1|TRBV28|-|once
CASRPPAYNEQFF
TGTGCCAGCAGGCCTCCAGCTTACAATGAGCAGTTCTTC
>TRBJ1-2|TRBV5-1|-|-
CASSLSQGMDYGYTF
TGCGCCAGCAGCTTGTCCCAGGGGATGGACTATGGCTACACCTTC
>TRBJ2-2|TRBV29-1|TRBD2|once
CSVVSGSRTGELFF
TGCAGCGTTGTGAGCGGGAGTCGCACCGGGGAGCTGTTTTTT
>TRBJ1-1|TRBV6-5|-|-
CASKTQGSGTEAFF
TGTGCCAGCAAAACGCAGGGTTCAGGGACTGAAGCTTTCTTT
>TRBJ1-4|TRBV6-6|-|-
CASSIRGSLNEKLFF
TGTGCCAGCAGTATCCGTGGGAGCCTTAATGAAAAACTGTTTTTT
>TRBJ2-7|TRBV5-4|-|-
CASSRGVDSRSYEQYF
TGTGCCAGCAGCAGAGGCGTGGACAGCCGATCCTACGAGCAGTACTTC
>TRBJ2-7|TRBV9|-|-
CASSVEGSTGEQYF
TGTGCCAGCAGCGTAGAAGGGAGTACGGGTGAGCAGTACTTC
>TRBJ2-3|TRBV10-3|TRBD1|few
CAIRGQPTDTQYF
TGTGCCATCAGGGGACAGCCCACAGATACGCAGTATTTT
>TRBJ2-1|TRBV28|TRBD1|-
CASSLVGQGPRGEQFF
TGTGCCAGCAGTTTGGTTGGACAGGGGCCTCGGGGGGAGCAGTTCTTC
>TRBJ2-5|TRBV19|-|-
CASSIGYQETQYF
TGTGCCAGTAGTATTGGATACCAAGAGACCCAGTACTTC
>TRBJ2-7|TRBV5-1|TRBD1|-
CASSLGQGISYEQYF
TGCGCCAGCAGCTTGGGACAGGGGATATCCTACGAGCAGTACTTC
>TRBJ1-1|TRBV6-5|-|-
CASSADVGTEAFF
TGTGCCAGCAGTGCGGATGTTGGCACTGAAGCTTTCTTT
>TRBJ2-3|TRBV5-1|TRBD2|-
CASRPSGKVTDTQYF
TGCGCCAGCAGACCCAGCGGGAAGGTCACAGATACGCAGTATTTT
>TRBJ1-1|TRBV10-1|-|-
CASSRQAGSPEAFF
TGCGCCAGCAGTCGACAGGCCGGTTCCCCTGAAGCTTTCTTT